Below are 14 T cell receptor beta chains sequenced from a single sample in a study of lymphopenia after photon versus proton radiotherapy. This table comes from immunoSEQ multiplex PCR, and its TCRdb copy is limited to in-frame clones, with some not included. The sample has almost 25,000 clones, around four fifths seen once. Sequenced here: peripheral blood, sampled from a patient treated with proton-based radiotherapy. The receptors shown here come from a woman between 65 and 79 years old with pancreatic cancer.

The rearrangement links TRBV19 to TRBJ1-4, with TRBD1 matching over 7 bases. Germline V gene data show CDR1 as LNHDA and CDR2 as SQIVND (reference sequence). After removal of 5 bases from V and 3 bases from J, the junction contained 9 bases not matched to a gene. The CDR3 covers 16 residues. The CDR3 region is CASSPYDGTANEKLFF. CDR3 coding DNA: TGTGCCAGTAGTCCCTATGACGGGACAGCTAATGAAAAACTGTTTTTT.

This clone was detected only a few times. The chain couples TRBV18 to TRBJ1-5, with D perhaps matching TRBD1 (5 bases). CDR1 KGHSH and CDR2 LQKENI come from the germline V gene. The CDR3 loop spans 18 amino acids. Trimming cost V 2 bases and J 1 base, with 18 bases left between them. CDR3 residues: CASSPGGAGGTSNQPQHF. The CDR3 coding sequence is TGTGCCAGCTCACCAGGTGGCGCCGGGGGTACCAGCAATCAGCCCCAGCATTTT.

The genes are TRBV28 and TRBJ1-1; D gene uncertain. The CDR3 runs to 13 residues. Germline V lookup: CDR1 MDHEN, CDR2 SYDVKM. Trimming took off 2 bases at V and 0 bases at J, with 4 bases between the two ends. The CDR3 region is CASSLIMNTEAFF. Written as DNA, the CDR3 is TGTGCCAGCAGTTTAATCATGAACACTGAAGCTTTCTTT. The full variable domain, in which reference TRBV28 and TRBJ1-1 provide the parts outside the CDR3, is DVKVTQSSRYLVKRTGEKVFLECVQDMDHENMFWYRQDPGLGLRLIYFSYDVKMKEKGDIPEGYSVSREKKERFSLILESASTNQTSMYLCASSLIMNTEAFFGQGTRLTVV.

The chain recombines TRBV7-8 with TRBJ2-3; weak D call: TRBD1 (6 bases). V shed 5 bases and J shed 7 bases, with 10 bases lying between them. There are 12 residues in the CDR3. CDR1 is SGHVS and CDR2 is FQNEAQ in the germline V gene. CDR3 DNA sequence: TGTGCCAGCAGCCAGGACAGCAATACGCAGTATTTT. Residues: CASSQDSNTQYF.

V gene TRBV28 combines with J gene TRBJ2-5, with D hard to call. CDR1 MDHEN and CDR2 SYDVKM come from the germline V gene. The CDR3 contains 13 residues. V was cut by 5 bases and J by 1 base, with 8 bases left in between. CDR3 sequence: CASSLDTQETQYF. In DNA, the CDR3 is TGTGCCAGCAGTCTCGACACCCAAGAGACCCAGTACTTC.

The V gene is TRBV27, the J gene TRBJ2-7; the D gene is possibly TRBD2 (5 bases). V lost 4 bases and J lost 4, with 14 bases in between. The CDR3 runs 14 residues. Germline-derived CDR1 and CDR2 are MNHEY and SMNVEV (reference sequence). The CDR3 sequence: CASSYDSSQYEQYF. In DNA form, the CDR3 reads TGTGCCAGCAGTTATGATTCTAGCCAGTACGAGCAGTACTTC.

The V gene is TRBV5-1, the J gene TRBJ1-2; the match to TRBD1 covers 12 bases. Losses at the gene ends were 4 bases for V and 8 bases for J; bases not matched to a gene: 9. The V gene's germline CDR1 is SGHRS and CDR2 YFSETQ. The CDR3 extends over 15 amino acids. CDR3 in DNA: TGCGCCAGCAGCGGCGACCCCGGGACAGGGGGCGGCTACACCTTC. As protein: CASSGDPGTGGGYTF.

The rearrangement joins TRBV5-5 to TRBJ2-7; no reliable D call. The CDR3 spans 14 residues. The V and J ends lost 0 bases and 2 bases respectively, with 9 bases between them. Germline V gene sequence: CDR1 SGHKS, CDR2 YYEKEE (reference sequence). Here the CDR3 reads CASSLVGLTYEQYF. The CDR3 region has the DNA TGTGCCAGCAGCTTGGTAGGCCTCACCTACGAGCAGTACTTC.

In regard to this clone: This sample also contains other DNA sequences that code for the same CDR3. The gene calls are TRBV12-2 and TRBJ2-7; no DNA check was done on the table's D call, TRBD2. TRBV12-2 is deemed a pseudogene. The CDR3 has 15 residues. CDR3 residues: CASRITSGAVYEQYF. The CDR3 region has the DNA TGTGCAAGTCGAATTACTAGCGGGGCCGTCTACGAGCAGTACTTC.

The V gene is TRBV19, the J gene TRBJ1-2; 7 bases agree with TRBD1. Germline CDR1 reads LNHDA; CDR2 reads SQIVND (reference sequence). This CDR3 region has 16 residues. Trimming cost V 5 bases and J 8 bases; bases outside gene matches: 17. The CDR3 protein is CASSLRTLTGVRGYTF. Written as DNA, the CDR3 is TGTGCCAGTAGTTTAAGAACACTAACAGGGGTCCGAGGCTACACCTTC.

V gene TRBV15 combines with J gene TRBJ2-7; D is possibly TRBD2 (6 bases). V dropped 5 bases and J dropped 5 bases, with 19 bases sitting between them. There are 15 residues in the CDR3. Looked up from germline, CDR1 is LNHNV and CDR2 is YYDKDF (reference sequence). The CDR3, as DNA: TGTGCCACCAGCGGCGACGGGACTCTTAGCGACGAGCAGTACTTC. This codes for CATSGDGTLSDEQYF.

Only one count was recorded for this clone. The rearrangement uses TRBV21-1 and TRBJ1-1. TRBV21-1 is flagged as a pseudogene. The CDR3 spans 15 residues. CDR3 protein: CASSKRLWVSPEAFF. In DNA form, the CDR3 reads TGTGCCAGCAGCAAAAGGTTATGGGTTTCCCCTGAAGCTTTCTTT.

The rearrangement uses TRBV6-1 and TRBJ2-7, with 7 bases fitting TRBD1. CDR1 is MNHNS and CDR2 is SASEGT in the germline V gene. V shed 8 bases, J shed 0 bases, and the junction held 10 bases outside the gene matches. The CDR3 sequence is 15 residues long. Written as DNA, the CDR3 is TGTGCCAGCGGATACATCGGGACAGTCTCCTACGAGCAGTACTTC. Encoded protein: CASGYIGTVSYEQYF.

The chain combines TRBV27 with TRBJ1-2, with D perhaps matching TRBD1 (6 bases). The germline CDR1 and CDR2 sequences are MNHEY and SMNVEV (reference sequence). Trimming removed 3 bases at V and 5 bases at J, with 16 bases between. The CDR3 loop spans 15 amino acids. In nucleotides, the CDR3 is TGTGCCAGCAGTTTTCAAGGGGTCGGACAGTATGGCTACACCTTC. Translated, it gives CASSFQGVGQYGYTF.